This TCR beta chain was observed in a study of T cell repertoires in cytomegalovirus infection. Turning to the study itself: The authors used CMV epitopes that were HLA-C-restricted (recently identified) and HLA-B-restricted (well studied).

Study-level results: In two of eight donors, the top clonotype was HLA-C-restricted CMV-specific.

Comments on this clonotype: The antigen is undetermined.

TCRdb used MiXCR to reprocess the reads, holding one entry per CDR3 protein. This sample has 750,000 to 900,000 distinct CDR3 sequences, with about 29% found just once. V was trimmed by 7 bases and J by 2 bases, leaving 12 bases between them. This CDR3 has 15 amino acids. The sample here was cultured CD8+ T cells from PBMCs, taken from culture after CMV antigen stimulation. The clonotype originates from a human donor in good health (CMV status not recorded). Some clones in this sample may be carry-over from other donors' samples. This sequence joins TRBV12-3 or TRBV12-4 and TRBJ1-6; D gene unclear. The CDR3 DNA is TGTGCCAGCAAAACCCAGTGGGCCTATAATTCACCCCTCCACTTT. Its protein product is CASKTQWAYNSPLHF.